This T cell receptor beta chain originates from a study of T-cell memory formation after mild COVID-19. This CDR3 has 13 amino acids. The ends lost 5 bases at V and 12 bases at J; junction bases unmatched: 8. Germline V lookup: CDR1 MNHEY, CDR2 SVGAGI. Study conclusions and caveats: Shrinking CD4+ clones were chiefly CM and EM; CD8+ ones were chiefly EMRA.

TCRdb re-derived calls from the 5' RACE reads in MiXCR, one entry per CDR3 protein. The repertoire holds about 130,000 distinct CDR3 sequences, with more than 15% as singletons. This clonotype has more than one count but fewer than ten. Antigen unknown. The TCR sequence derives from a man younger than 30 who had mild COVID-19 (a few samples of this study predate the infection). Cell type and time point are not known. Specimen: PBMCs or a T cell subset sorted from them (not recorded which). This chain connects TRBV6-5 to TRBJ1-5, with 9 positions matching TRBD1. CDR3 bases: TGTGCCAGCAGTGATGGGACAGGGAACCTCCAGCATTTT. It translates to CASSDGTGNLQHF.